These 10 T cell receptor beta chains were all obtained from the same sample, sequenced in a study of cytomegalovirus exposure and HLA in healthy donors. It was with 60 Vbeta and 13 Jbeta primers that the PCR ran. TCRdb keeps only in-frame clones here, not all; method: immunoSEQ multiplex PCR. The data show 150,000 to 200,000 clones, with about four fifths seen just once and about 1.8% held by the top ten. The specimen was PBMCs. All receptors derive from a middle-aged man in good health and CMV-seropositive.

The V gene is TRBV7-8, the J gene TRBJ2-7; D ambiguous. The CDR3 totals 12 residues. Germline CDR1 is SGHVS and CDR2 is FQNEAQ. The V gene lost 8 bases and the J gene lost 3 bases, with 11 bases spanning the gap. This CDR3 is CASGQQDYEQYF. In DNA form, the CDR3 reads TGTGCCAGCGGGCAGCAAGACTACGAGCAGTACTTC.

This clone was detected only once. The chain is built from TRBV7-6 and TRBJ1-1; D not resolved. CDR1 is SGHVS and CDR2 is FNYEAQ in the germline V gene. V lost 5 bases to trimming and J lost 1 base, with 11 bases between them. The CDR3 loop spans 14 amino acids. The CDR3 DNA follows: TGTGCCAGCAGCCTCCCCGAGGGGAACACTGAAGCTTTCTTT. This gives the protein CASSLPEGNTEAFF.

This chain links TRBV7-9 with TRBJ1-1; 9 bases fit TRBD1. CDR1 is SEHNR, CDR2 FQNEAQ, per germline (reference sequence). The CDR3 length is 15 residues. The V segment lost 5 bases and the J segment 3 bases; nucleotides outside the gene matches: 7. The CDR3 loop reads CASSLTGQGDTEAFF. The DNA of the CDR3 is TGTGCCAGCAGCCTGACGGGACAGGGTGACACTGAAGCTTTCTTT.

The chain recombines TRBV28 with TRBJ2-2; no firm D call. The V gene's germline CDR1 is MDHEN and CDR2 SYDVKM. The CDR3 has 15 residues. Trimming took 5 bases from V and 5 from J, leaving 15 bases between them. The CDR3: CASSPIRVGTGELFF. CDR3 sequence (DNA): TGTGCCAGCAGTCCTATCCGGGTAGGAACCGGGGAGCTGTTTTTT. The whole variable domain, remainder taken from reference TRBV28 and TRBJ2-2, is DVKVTQSSRYLVKRTGEKVFLECVQDMDHENMFWYRQDPGLGLRLIYFSYDVKMKEKGDIPEGYSVSREKKERFSLILESASTNQTSMYLCASSPIRVGTGELFFGEGSRLTVL.

As to this clone: At one boundary the junction diverges from the germline segment, which might be a read error. The chain joins TRBV7-9 to TRBJ1-4; 8 bases are shared with TRBD1. This CDR3 contains 13 residues. Germline loops: CDR1 SEHNR, CDR2 FQNEAQ (reference sequence). The CDR3 region is CSSSLQDRDKLFF. The CDR3 nucleotides are TGTTCCAGCAGCTTACAGGACAGGGACAAACTGTTTTTT.

This clone was seen only once. The chain links TRBV11-2 to TRBJ1-4; D not resolved. This CDR3 has 14 amino acids. Trimming took off 5 bases at V and 8 bases at J, with 15 bases between the two ends. The V gene's germline CDR1 is SGHAT and CDR2 FQNNGV. The CDR3 region is CASSPVRGWEKLFF. The CDR3 DNA is TGTGCCAGCAGCCCAGTTCGCGGTTGGGAAAAACTGTTTTTT. The whole variable domain, remainder taken from reference TRBV11-2 and TRBJ1-4, is EAGVAQSPRYKIIEKRQSVAFWCNPISGHATLYWYQQILGQGPKLLIQFQNNGVVDDSQLPKDRFSAERLKGVDSTLKIQPAKLEDSAVYLCASSPVRGWEKLFFGSGTQLSVL.

V gene TRBV10-2 combines with J gene TRBJ2-4, with 7 bases that match TRBD1. The V gene's germline CDR1 is WSHSY and CDR2 SAAADI. This CDR3 comprises 13 residues. The V segment lost 4 bases and the J segment 6 bases; nucleotides outside the gene matches: 3. The CDR3 loop reads CASSGAGGNIQYF. CDR3 sequence (DNA): TGCGCCAGCAGTGGGGCAGGGGGAAACATTCAGTACTTC.

V is TRBV27 and J is TRBJ1-5, with 7 nucleotides matching TRBD1. With V trimmed by 7 bases and J by 2 bases, 8 bases remained unmatched. The germline gives CDR1 MNHEY, CDR2 SMNVEV (reference sequence). The CDR3 runs 15 residues. The CDR3 nucleotides are TGTGCCAGCACTCGGGTGGGGACAGGCAATCAGCCCCAGCATTTT. Translating it yields CASTRVGTGNQPQHF.

V and J are TRBV4-2 and TRBJ2-2, with D possibly matching TRBD2 (6 bases). V lost 1 base and J lost 3, with 6 bases in between. Germline CDR1 LGHNA, CDR2 YNFKEQ. The CDR3 loop spans 14 amino acids. For the CDR3, the DNA is TGTGCCAGCAGCCAAGGGGGGGACACCGGGGAGCTGTTTTTT. Encoded protein: CASSQGGDTGELFF.

Comments on this clone: This same CDR3 is encoded by further DNA sequences in the sample. This sequence joins TRBV5-1 and TRBJ1-5; no definite D call. This CDR3 has 13 amino acids. Germline CDR1 reads SGHRS; CDR2 reads YFSETQ. V lost 2 bases and J 6 bases, leaving 9 bases between the germline ends. The CDR3 region is CASSLGVGQPQHF. DNA of the CDR3: TGCGCCAGCAGCTTAGGAGTGGGTCAGCCCCAGCATTTT.